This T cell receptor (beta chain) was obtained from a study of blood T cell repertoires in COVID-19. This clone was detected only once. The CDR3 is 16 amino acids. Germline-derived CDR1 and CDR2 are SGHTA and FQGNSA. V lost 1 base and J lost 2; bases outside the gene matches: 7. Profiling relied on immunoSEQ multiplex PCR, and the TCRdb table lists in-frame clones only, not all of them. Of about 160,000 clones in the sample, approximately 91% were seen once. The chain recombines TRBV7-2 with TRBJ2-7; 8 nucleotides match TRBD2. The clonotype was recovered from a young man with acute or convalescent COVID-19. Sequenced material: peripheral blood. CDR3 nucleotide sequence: TGTGCCAGCAGCTTAGTATCTAGCGGGCTTACCTACGAGCAGTACTTC. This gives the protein CASSLVSSGLTYEQYF.